The 15 T cell receptor beta chains reported below all come from one sample, sequenced in a study of long-term antiretroviral therapy in people with HIV. Run at survey level, the immunoSEQ assay was version v3.0. Some clones are missing from TCRdb's copy, which holds only in-frame ones; the method was immunoSEQ multiplex PCR. The repertoire has some 28,000 clones, 78% of them found once; the top ten carry approximately 8.5%. The sequencing used unsorted PBMCs, collected 1.5 years before starting antiretroviral therapy. The receptors stem from a man between 18 and 35 years old with HIV.

On this clone itself: The identical CDR3 is also encoded by other nucleotide sequences in the sample. V is TRBV19 and J is TRBJ1-5; the D is unclear. Trimming took 3 bases from V and 0 from J, leaving 6 bases between them. CDR3 length: 14 residues. CDR1 is LNHDA, CDR2 SQIVND, per germline (reference sequence). The CDR3, as DNA: TGTGCCAGTAGTATCGTGGGTAGCAATCAGCCCCAGCATTTT. It encodes CASSIVGSNQPQHF.

This chain links TRBV27 with TRBJ1-1; possibly TRBD1 for D (6 bases). Trimming shortened V by 2 bases and J by 4 bases, and 14 bases separated the two germline ends. Germline assignment: CDR1 MNHEY and CDR2 SMNVEV (reference sequence). This CDR3 is built from 15 residues. For the CDR3, the DNA is TGTGCCAGCAGTTTACAGGGCAGGGGTGGCACTGAAGCTTTCTTT. It yields the protein CASSLQGRGGTEAFF.

The chain combines TRBV2 with TRBJ1-2; the D gene is possibly TRBD1 (5 bases). This CDR3 contains 11 residues. CDR1 is SNHLY, CDR2 FYNNEI, per germline. V shed 10 bases and J shed 7 bases, with 13 bases lying between them. The DNA for the CDR3 is TGTGCCATCCCTCGGACACTTGGCTACACCTTC. This translates into CAIPRTLGYTF.

The V call is TRBV7-9, the J call TRBJ2-1, with 8 bases fitting TRBD2. Trimming removed 3 bases from V and 4 bases from J; junction bases left unmatched: 2. The CDR3 has 14 amino acids. CDR1 SEHNR and CDR2 FQNEAQ come from the germline V gene (reference sequence). The CDR3, as DNA: TGTGCCAGCAGCTTGACTAGCGCTTACAATGAGCAGTTCTTC. Translating gives CASSLTSAYNEQFF.

This clone was recorded a few times. The chain employs TRBV5-1 and TRBJ2-7; D is possibly TRBD2 (6 bases). This CDR3 is 16 amino acids long. The V end lost 4 bases, the J end lost 2 bases, and 19 bases lay between the germline ends. Germline CDR1 reads SGHRS; CDR2 reads YFSETQ. CDR3 DNA: TGCGCCAGCAGCCAAGGTCAAGATGGAGGGGCCTACGAGCAGTACTTC. This translates into CASSQGQDGGAYEQYF.

The V call is TRBV20-1, the J call TRBJ2-1; 8 bases map to TRBD1. V gave up 5 bases and J gave up 16 bases; unmatched junction bases: 10. This CDR3 is 11 amino acids long. The germline CDR1 and CDR2 sequences are DFQATT and SNEGSKA (reference sequence). The CDR3 here is CSADPGRGLFF. The CDR3 nucleotides read TGCAGTGCTGACCCCGGCAGGGGGCTTTTCTTC.

This clone has more than one count but fewer than ten. The chain couples TRBV4-3 to TRBJ1-2, with D perhaps matching TRBD1 (5 bases). The CDR3 totals 17 residues. Trimming left V 4 bases short and J 0 bases short, with 18 bases between. Germline values: CDR1 LGHNA, CDR2 YSLEER. The CDR3 nucleotides are TGCGCCAGCAGCCCGACGGCCGGGACCCGGACTAACTATGGCTACACCTTC. It codes for CASSPTAGTRTNYGYTF.

In its sample, this clone was seen once. This chain joins TRBV7-2 and TRBJ2-5; 8 bases fit TRBD2. The germline V gene has CDR1 SGHTA and CDR2 FQGNSA. The length of the CDR3 is 14 residues. V was clipped by 0 bases and J by 5 bases; unmatched bases: 2. The CDR3 loop reads CASSLAGGRETQYF. In DNA, the CDR3 is TGTGCCAGCAGCTTAGCTGGCGGGAGGGAGACCCAGTACTTC. Based on the CDR3 plus reference TRBV7-2 and TRBJ2-5, the full variable domain is GAGVSQSPSNKVTEKGKDVELRCDPISGHTALYWYRQSLGQGLEFLIYFQGNSAPDKSGLPSDRFSAERTGGSVSTLTIQRTQQEDSAVYLCASSLAGGRETQYFGPGTRLLVL.

The chain has TRBV7-8 and TRBJ2-2, with D possibly matching TRBD2 (7 bases). Germline values: CDR1 SGHVS, CDR2 FQNEAQ. Trimming removed 0 bases at V and 6 bases at J, with 14 bases between. CDR3 length: 16 residues. The DNA of the CDR3 is TGTGCCAGCAGCTTAGCGGGGGGGCCGAGGGCCGGGGAGCTGTTTTTT. It is translated as CASSLAGGPRAGELFF.

The chain has TRBV29-1 and TRBJ2-7; no reliable D call. The CDR3 sequence is 11 residues long. Germline V lookup: CDR1 SQVTM, CDR2 ANQGSEA. The ends were cut back, 2 bases at V and 4 bases at J, with 6 bases in the middle. CDR3 sequence: CSVESTYEQYF. CDR3 nucleotide sequence: TGCAGCGTTGAATCCACTTACGAGCAGTACTTC.

J is TRBJ1-1 and V is TRBV5-1; TRBD1 might be the D (5 bases). Germline CDR1 SGHRS, CDR2 YFSETQ. This CDR3 region has 16 residues. Trimming left V 3 bases short and J 0 bases short, with 15 bases between. CDR3 loop: CASSSNRQRMNTEAFF. The DNA for the CDR3 is TGCGCCAGCAGCTCTAATAGACAGAGGATGAACACTGAAGCTTTCTTT.

A few counts support this clone. This chain joins TRBV27 and TRBJ1-2, with 7 bases that match TRBD1. The germline gives CDR1 MNHEY, CDR2 SMNVEV (reference sequence). The CDR3 is made up of 15 amino acids. Trimming at V came to 6 bases and at J to 6 bases, leaving 13 bases not matched to a gene. The CDR3 here is CASSSSGEGAHGYTF. As DNA, the CDR3 is TGTGCCAGCAGCTCTTCGGGGGAGGGGGCACATGGCTACACCTTC.

The chain uses TRBV4-1 and TRBJ2-2; TRBD1 matches at 9 bases. The CDR3 is 17 residues long. CDR1 is MGHRA, CDR2 YSYEKL, per germline. V dropped 6 bases and J dropped 2; count of bases not matched to a gene: 10. For the CDR3, the DNA is TGCGCCAGCAGTACACCGGGACAGGGACCCAACACCGGGGAGCTGTTTTTT. It encodes CASSTPGQGPNTGELFF.

The chain has TRBV4-1 and TRBJ1-1, with unresolved D. V lost 0 bases to trimming and J lost 11 bases, with 10 bases between them. This CDR3 is 12 amino acids long. Germline CDR1 and CDR2: MGHRA and YSYEKL. The CDR3 sequence is CASSQDSRIAFF. DNA of the CDR3: TGCGCCAGCAGCCAAGATAGTAGGATCGCTTTCTTT.

The CDR3 sequence: CASRPSGWGYEQYF. The DNA of the CDR3 is TGTGCCAGCAGGCCGTCAGGGTGGGGCTACGAGCAGTACTTC. This chain links TRBV6-1 with TRBJ2-7, with D possibly TRBD1 on 5 matching bases. The germline V and J ends were trimmed by 6 bases and 3 bases, with 15 bases remaining between them. Germline V CDR1 and CDR2: MNHNS, SASEGT. The CDR3 extends over 14 amino acids.